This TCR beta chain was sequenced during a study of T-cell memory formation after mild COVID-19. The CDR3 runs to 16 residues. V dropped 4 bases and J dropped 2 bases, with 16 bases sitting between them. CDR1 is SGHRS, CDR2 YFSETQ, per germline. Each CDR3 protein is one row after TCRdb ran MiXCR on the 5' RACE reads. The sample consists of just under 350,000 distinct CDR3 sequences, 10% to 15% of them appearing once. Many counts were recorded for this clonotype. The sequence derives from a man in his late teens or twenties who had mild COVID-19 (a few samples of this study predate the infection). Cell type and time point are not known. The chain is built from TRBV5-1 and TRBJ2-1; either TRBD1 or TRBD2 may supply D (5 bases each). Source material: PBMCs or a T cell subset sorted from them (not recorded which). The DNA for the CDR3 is TGCGCCAGCAGCCCCGGCCTGGGGGTCACCTACAATGAGCAGTTCTTC. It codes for CASSPGLGVTYNEQFF.